This T cell receptor beta chain comes out of a study of blood T cell repertoires in COVID-19. Using immunoSEQ multiplex PCR, the repertoire was profiled, and TCRdb retains in-frame clones only, with some absent. This table has 150,000 to 200,000 clones, just under 85% appearing once. The sequencing input was peripheral blood. The clonotype comes from a man between 60 and 75 years old with COVID-19, enrolled during active disease.

As DNA, the CDR3 is TGTGCCAGCAGCCTAGCGGGCACCGGGGAGCTGTTTTTT. Translated: CASSLAGTGELFF. V gene TRBV3-1 (or the pseudogene TRBV3-2) combines with J gene TRBJ2-2; 7 bases align to TRBD2. J gave up 4 bases and V 4 bases, and 0 bases lay outside the gene matches. Germline V gives CDR1 LGHDT, CDR2 YNNKEL (reference sequence). This CDR3 has 13 residues.